This T cell receptor (beta chain) was retrieved from a study of monozygotic twins with inflammatory bowel disease. Findings and caveats of the study: In these data, no single strong IBD-associated signal or clonotype received support.

Comments on this clonotype: Antigen specificity is unknown.

Germline V gene sequence: CDR1 DFQATT, CDR2 SNEGSKA (reference sequence). The CDR3 is 12 residues long. No DNA is given; TCRdb re-called the 5' RACE reads and lists each CDR3 protein once. Here the sample table reports about 99,000 distinct CDR3 sequences. The clonotype originates from a human donor with ulcerative colitis or Crohn's disease, or a healthy co-twin of an affected twin (not recorded which). The chain combines TRBV20-1 with TRBJ2-5; TCRdb's D gene call, TRBD2, goes unchecked for lack of DNA. The sequenced sample consisted of blood. The CDR3 here is CSAKGGGETQYF.